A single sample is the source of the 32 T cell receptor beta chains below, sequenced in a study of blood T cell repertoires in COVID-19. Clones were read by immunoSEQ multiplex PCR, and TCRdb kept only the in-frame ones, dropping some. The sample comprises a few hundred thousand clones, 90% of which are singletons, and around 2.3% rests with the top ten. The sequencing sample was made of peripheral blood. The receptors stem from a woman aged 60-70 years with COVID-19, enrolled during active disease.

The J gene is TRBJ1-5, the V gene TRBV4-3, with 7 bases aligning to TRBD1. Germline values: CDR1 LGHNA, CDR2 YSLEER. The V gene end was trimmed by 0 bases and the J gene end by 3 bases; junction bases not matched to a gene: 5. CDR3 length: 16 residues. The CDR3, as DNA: TGCGCCAGCAGCCAAGAAGCAGGGGGATACAATCAGCCCCAGCATTTT. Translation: CASSQEAGGYNQPQHF.

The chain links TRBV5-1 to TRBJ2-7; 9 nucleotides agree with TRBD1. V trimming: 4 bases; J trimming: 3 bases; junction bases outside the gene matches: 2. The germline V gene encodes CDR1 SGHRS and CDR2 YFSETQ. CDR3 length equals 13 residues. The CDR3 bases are TGCGCCAGCAGCGTGACAGGGGGCTACGAGCAGTACTTC. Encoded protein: CASSVTGGYEQYF. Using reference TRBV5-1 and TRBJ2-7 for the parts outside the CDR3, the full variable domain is KAGVTQTPRYLIKTRGQQVTLSCSPISGHRSVSWYQQTPGQGLQFLFEYFSETQRNKGNFPGRFSGRQFSNSRSEMNVSTLELGDSALYLCASSVTGGYEQYFGPGTRLTVT.

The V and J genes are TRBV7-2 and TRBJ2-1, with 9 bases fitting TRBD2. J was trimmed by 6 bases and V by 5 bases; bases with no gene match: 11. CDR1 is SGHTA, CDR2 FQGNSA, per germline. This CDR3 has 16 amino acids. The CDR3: CASSRLGRGGSNEQFF. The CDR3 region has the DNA TGTGCCAGCAGCCGCCTGGGGCGGGGGGGCAGCAATGAGCAGTTCTTC. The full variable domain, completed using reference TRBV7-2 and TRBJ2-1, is GAGVSQSPSNKVTEKGKDVELRCDPISGHTALYWYRQSLGQGLEFLIYFQGNSAPDKSGLPSDRFSAERTGGSVSTLTIQRTQQEDSAVYLCASSRLGRGGSNEQFFGPGTRLTVL.

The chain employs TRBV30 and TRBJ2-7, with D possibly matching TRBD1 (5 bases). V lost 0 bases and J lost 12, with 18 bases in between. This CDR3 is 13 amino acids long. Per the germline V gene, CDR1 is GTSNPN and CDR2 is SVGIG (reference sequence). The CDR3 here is CAWSVLSQGRLYF. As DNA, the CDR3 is TGTGCCTGGAGTGTACTGTCCCAGGGTCGGCTGTACTTC.

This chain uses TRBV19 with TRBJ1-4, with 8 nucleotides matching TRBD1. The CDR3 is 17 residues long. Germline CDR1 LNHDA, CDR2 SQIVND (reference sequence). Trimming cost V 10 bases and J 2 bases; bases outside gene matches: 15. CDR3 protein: CATTGQGRESTNEKLFF. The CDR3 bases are TGTGCCACTACAGGACAGGGCCGCGAGAGCACTAATGAAAAACTGTTTTTT.

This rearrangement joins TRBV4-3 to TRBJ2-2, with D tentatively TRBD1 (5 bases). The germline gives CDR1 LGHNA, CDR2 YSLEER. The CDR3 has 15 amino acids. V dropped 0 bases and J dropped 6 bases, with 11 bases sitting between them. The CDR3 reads CASSQDAGFPGELFF. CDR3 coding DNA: TGCGCCAGCAGCCAAGACGCAGGGTTCCCCGGGGAGCTGTTTTTT.

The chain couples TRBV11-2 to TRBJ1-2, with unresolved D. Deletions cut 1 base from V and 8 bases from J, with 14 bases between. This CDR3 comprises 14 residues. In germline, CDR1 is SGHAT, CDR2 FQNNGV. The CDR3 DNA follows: TGTGCCAGCAGCTTAGGAAGGGCCACTAGGGGCTACACCTTC. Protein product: CASSLGRATRGYTF.

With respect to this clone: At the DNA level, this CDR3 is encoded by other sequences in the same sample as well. The CDR3 is CASSLGQGGGYTF. CDR3 DNA sequence: TGTGCCAGCAGCTTAGGACAGGGAGGTGGCTACACCTTC. This chain joins TRBV7-2 and TRBJ1-2; 7 bases line up with TRBD1. Germline values: CDR1 SGHTA, CDR2 FQGNSA. The junction had 3 bases not matched to a gene; V was cut back by 1 base and J by 7 bases. CDR3 length: 13 residues. Full variable domain (missing parts from reference TRBV7-2 and TRBJ1-2): GAGVSQSPSNKVTEKGKDVELRCDPISGHTALYWYRQSLGQGLEFLIYFQGNSAPDKSGLPSDRFSAERTGGSVSTLTIQRTQQEDSAVYLCASSLGQGGGYTFGSGTRLTVV.

The CDR3 region is CASSPGQGFGTEAFF. The CDR3 DNA reads TGTGCCAGCAGCCCGGGTCAGGGGTTTGGCACTGAAGCTTTCTTT. The chain employs TRBV11-2 and TRBJ1-1, with D possibly TRBD1 on 6 matching bases. CDR3 length: 15 residues. Germline V lookup: CDR1 SGHAT, CDR2 FQNNGV. V dropped 5 bases and J dropped 4 bases, with 17 bases sitting between them. Based on the CDR3 plus reference TRBV11-2 and TRBJ1-1, the full variable domain is EAGVAQSPRYKIIEKRQSVAFWCNPISGHATLYWYQQILGQGPKLLIQFQNNGVVDDSQLPKDRFSAERLKGVDSTLKIQPAKLEDSAVYLCASSPGQGFGTEAFFGQGTRLTVV.

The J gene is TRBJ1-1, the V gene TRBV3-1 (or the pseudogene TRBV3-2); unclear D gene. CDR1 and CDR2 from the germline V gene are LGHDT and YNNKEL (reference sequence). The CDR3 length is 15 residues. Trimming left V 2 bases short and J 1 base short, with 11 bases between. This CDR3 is CASSQWKSGNTEAFF. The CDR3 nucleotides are TGTGCCAGCAGCCAATGGAAATCGGGGAACACTGAAGCTTTCTTT.

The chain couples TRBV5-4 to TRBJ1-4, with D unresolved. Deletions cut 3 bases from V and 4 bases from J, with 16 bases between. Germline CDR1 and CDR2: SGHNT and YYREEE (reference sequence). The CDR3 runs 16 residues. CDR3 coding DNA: TGTGCCAGCAGCTCCATCGGCTCGGGAAATAATGAAAAACTGTTTTTT. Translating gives CASSSIGSGNNEKLFF.

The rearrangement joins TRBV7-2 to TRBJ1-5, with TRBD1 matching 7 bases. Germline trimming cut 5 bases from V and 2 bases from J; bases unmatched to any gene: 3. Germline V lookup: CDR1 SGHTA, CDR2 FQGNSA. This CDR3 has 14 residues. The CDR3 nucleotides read TGTGCCAGCAGCACAACAGGGGGCAATCAGCCCCAGCATTTT. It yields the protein CASSTTGGNQPQHF.

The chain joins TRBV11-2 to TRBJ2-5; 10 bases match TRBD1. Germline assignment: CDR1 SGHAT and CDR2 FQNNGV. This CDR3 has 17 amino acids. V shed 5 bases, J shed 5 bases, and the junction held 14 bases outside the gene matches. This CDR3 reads CASSLGTGEGGRETQYF. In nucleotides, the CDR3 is TGTGCCAGCAGCCTAGGGACAGGGGAGGGTGGTCGGGAGACCCAGTACTTC.

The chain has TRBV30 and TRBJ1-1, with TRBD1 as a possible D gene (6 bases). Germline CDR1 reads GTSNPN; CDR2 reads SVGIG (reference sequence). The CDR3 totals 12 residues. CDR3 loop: CASGQSNTEAFF. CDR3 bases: TGTGCTTCCGGACAGTCGAACACTGAAGCTTTCTTT.

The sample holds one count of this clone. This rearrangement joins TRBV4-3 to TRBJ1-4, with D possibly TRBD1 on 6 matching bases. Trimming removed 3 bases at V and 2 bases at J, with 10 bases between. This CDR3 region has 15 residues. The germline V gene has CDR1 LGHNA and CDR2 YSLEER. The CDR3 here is CASSQLQGTNEKLFF. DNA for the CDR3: TGCGCCAGCAGCCAGTTACAGGGTACTAATGAAAAACTGTTTTTT.

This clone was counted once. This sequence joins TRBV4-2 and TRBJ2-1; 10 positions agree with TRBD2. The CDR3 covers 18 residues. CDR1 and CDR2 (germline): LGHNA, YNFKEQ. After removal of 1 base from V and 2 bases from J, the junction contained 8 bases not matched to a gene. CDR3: CASSQGGGSGGAYNEQFF. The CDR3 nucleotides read TGTGCCAGCAGCCAAGGAGGTGGAAGCGGGGGGGCCTACAATGAGCAGTTCTTC.

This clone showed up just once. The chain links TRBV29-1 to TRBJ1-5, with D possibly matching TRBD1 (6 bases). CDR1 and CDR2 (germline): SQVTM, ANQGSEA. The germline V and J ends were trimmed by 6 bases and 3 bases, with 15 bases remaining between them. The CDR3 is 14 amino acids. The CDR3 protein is CSVGGGGVNQPQHF. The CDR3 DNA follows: TGCAGCGTAGGGGGTGGAGGTGTCAATCAGCCCCAGCATTTT.

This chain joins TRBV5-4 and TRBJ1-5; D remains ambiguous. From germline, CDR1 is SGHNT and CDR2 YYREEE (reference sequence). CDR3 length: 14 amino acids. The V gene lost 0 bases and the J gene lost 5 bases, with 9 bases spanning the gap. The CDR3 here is CASSLEGGDQPQHF. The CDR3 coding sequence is TGTGCCAGCAGCTTGGAAGGCGGAGATCAGCCCCAGCATTTT.

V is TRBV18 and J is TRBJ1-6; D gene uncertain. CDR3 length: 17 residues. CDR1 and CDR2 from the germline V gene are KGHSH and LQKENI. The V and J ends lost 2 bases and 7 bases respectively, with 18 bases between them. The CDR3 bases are TGTGCCAGCTCACCAAGCTCTGGAGGGCCGGGGAATTCACCCCTCCACTTT. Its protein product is CASSPSSGGPGNSPLHF.

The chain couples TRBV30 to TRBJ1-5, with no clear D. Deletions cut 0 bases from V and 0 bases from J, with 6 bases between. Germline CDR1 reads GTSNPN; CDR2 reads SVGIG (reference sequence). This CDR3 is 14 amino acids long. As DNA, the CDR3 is TGTGCCTGGAGTGTAGTGAGTAGCAATCAGCCCCAGCATTTT. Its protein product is CAWSVVSSNQPQHF.

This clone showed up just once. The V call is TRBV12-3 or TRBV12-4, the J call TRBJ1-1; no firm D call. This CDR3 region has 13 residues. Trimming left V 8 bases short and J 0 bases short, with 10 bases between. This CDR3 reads CASRSVMNTEAFF. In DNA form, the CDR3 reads TGTGCCAGCCGATCGGTTATGAACACTGAAGCTTTCTTT.

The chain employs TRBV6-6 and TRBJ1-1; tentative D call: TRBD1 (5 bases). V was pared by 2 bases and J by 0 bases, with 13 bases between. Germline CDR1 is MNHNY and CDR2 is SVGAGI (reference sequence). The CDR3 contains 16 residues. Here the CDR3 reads CASSYPRQNMNTEAFF. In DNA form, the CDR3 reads TGTGCCAGCAGTTACCCAAGACAGAACATGAACACTGAAGCTTTCTTT.

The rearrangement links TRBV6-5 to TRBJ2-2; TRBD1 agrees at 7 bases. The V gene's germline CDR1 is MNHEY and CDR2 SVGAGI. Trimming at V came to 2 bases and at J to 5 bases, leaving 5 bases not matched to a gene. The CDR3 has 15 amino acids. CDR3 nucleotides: TGTGCCAGCAGTTACAGGGGGCGAGGGACCGGGGAGCTGTTTTTT. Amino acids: CASSYRGRGTGELFF.

CDR3 residues: CASMGLSTGTAFGEQFF. The CDR3 DNA reads TGTGCCAGCATGGGGTTAAGTACGGGGACAGCCTTCGGGGAGCAGTTCTTC. The rearrangement joins TRBV2 to TRBJ2-1, with TRBD1 matching 7 bases. J was trimmed by 10 bases and V by 7 bases; bases with no gene match: 22. In germline, CDR1 is SNHLY, CDR2 FYNNEI. There are 17 residues in the CDR3.

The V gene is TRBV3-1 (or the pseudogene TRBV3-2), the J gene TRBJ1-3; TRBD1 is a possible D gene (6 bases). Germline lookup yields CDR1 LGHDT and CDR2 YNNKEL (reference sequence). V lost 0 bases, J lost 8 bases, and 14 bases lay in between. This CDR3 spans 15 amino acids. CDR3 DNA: TGTGCCAGCAGCCAAGATCAGAGACAGGCGGACACCATATATTTT. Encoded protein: CASSQDQRQADTIYF.

For the CDR3, the DNA is TGCGCCAGCAGTGACGGGGTAGCGGGGCCAAGTCCCCCCTCCTACGAGCAGTACTTC. The encoded protein is CASSDGVAGPSPPSYEQYF. The gene calls are TRBV10-1 and TRBJ2-7, with 8 nucleotides matching TRBD2. V gave up 3 bases and J gave up 0 bases; unmatched junction bases: 16. Germline V lookup: CDR1 WNHNN, CDR2 SYGVQD (reference sequence). The length of the CDR3 is 19 residues.

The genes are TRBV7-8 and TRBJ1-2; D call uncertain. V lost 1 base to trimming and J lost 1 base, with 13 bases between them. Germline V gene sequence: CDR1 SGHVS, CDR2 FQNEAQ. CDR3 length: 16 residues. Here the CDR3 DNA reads TGTGCCAGCAGCTTAGTAGGGTCAGAGGGTAACTATGGCTACACCTTC. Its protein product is CASSLVGSEGNYGYTF.

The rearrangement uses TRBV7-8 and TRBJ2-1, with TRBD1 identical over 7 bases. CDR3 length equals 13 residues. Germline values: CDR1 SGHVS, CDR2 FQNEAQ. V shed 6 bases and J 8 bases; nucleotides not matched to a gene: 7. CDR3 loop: CASSLQGWDEQFF. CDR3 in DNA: TGTGCCAGCAGTCTACAGGGGTGGGATGAGCAGTTCTTC.

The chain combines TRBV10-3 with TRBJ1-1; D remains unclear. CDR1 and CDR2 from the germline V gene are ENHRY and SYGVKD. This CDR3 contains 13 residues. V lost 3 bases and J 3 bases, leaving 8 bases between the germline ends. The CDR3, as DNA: TGTGCCATCAGTGATTCACTGGACACTGAAGCTTTCTTT. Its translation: CAISDSLDTEAFF.

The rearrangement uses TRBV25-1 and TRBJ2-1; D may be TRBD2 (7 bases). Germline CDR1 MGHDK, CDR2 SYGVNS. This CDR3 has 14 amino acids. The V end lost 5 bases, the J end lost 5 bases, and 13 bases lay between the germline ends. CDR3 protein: CASSTRGGNNEQFF. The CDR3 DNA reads TGTGCCAGCAGTACGAGGGGGGGCAACAATGAGCAGTTCTTC.

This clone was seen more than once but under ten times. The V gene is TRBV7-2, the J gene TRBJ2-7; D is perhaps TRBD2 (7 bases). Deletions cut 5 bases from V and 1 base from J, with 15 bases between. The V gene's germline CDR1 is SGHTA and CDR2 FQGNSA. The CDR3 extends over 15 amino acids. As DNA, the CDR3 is TGTGCCAGCAGCCCCGCGGGGGCCAGGTCCTACGAGCAGTACTTC. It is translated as CASSPAGARSYEQYF.

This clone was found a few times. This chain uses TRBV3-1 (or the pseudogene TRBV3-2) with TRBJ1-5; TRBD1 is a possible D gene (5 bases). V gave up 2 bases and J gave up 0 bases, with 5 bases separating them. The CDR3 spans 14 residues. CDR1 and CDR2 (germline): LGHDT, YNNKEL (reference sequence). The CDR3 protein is CASSQTGSNQPQHF. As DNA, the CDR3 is TGTGCCAGCAGCCAAACAGGTAGCAATCAGCCCCAGCATTTT.